This TCR beta chain was retrieved from a study of T cell clonality in common variable immunodeficiency. Whole-study results and caveats: In common variable immunodeficiency, TCR beta chains reportedly carried fewer deletions and N-nucleotide insertions. Compared with controls, CVID subjects had fewer shared TCRbeta clones.

This clone appeared a few times. Its target is unknown. The sequence runs out 3 residues before the end of the CDR3; the remainder is reconstructed from the germline J gene. Profiling relied on immunoSEQ multiplex PCR, and the TCRdb table lists in-frame clones only, not all of them. The sample was found to contain approximately 12,000 clones, and every one recurs. Germline V gives CDR1 LNHDA, CDR2 SQIVND (reference sequence). With V trimmed by 10 bases and J by 6 bases, 15 bases remained unmatched. There are 15 residues in the CDR3. Patients and controls were mostly of Caucasian heritage. The J gene is TRBJ1-1, the V gene TRBV19; 9 nucleotides align to TRBD1. This TCR was sampled from a human donor with common variable immunodeficiency. The sequencing sample was made of peripheral blood mononuclear cells. The CDR3 is CAITNPGQGRSEAFF. Partial CDR3 DNA: TGTGCCATCACCAACCCGGGACAGGGTCGTTCTGAA.